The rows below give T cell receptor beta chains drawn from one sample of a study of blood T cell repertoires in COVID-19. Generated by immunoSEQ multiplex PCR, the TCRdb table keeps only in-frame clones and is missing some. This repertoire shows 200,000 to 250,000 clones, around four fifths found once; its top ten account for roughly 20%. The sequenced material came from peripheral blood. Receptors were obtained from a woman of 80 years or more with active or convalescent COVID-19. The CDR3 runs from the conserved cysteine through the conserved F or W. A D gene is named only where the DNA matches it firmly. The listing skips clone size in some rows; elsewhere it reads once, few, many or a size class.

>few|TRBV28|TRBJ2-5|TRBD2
TGTGCCAGCAACTACGGGGGGAGAGAGACCCAGTACTTC
CASNYGGRETQYF
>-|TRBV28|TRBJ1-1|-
TGTGCCAGCAGTGAACAGGGCCCTGAAGCTTTCTTT
CASSEQGPEAFF
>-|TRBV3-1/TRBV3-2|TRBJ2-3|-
TGTGCCAGCAGCCAAGTACGCGGAGGGGCCACAGATACGCAGTATTTT
CASSQVRGGATDTQYF
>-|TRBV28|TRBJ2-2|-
TGTGCCACTGGACAGTCTTCCACCGGGGAGCTGTTTTTT
CATGQSSTGELFF
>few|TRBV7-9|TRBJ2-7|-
TGTGCCAGCAGCTCCAGGGGAGGGCCTCCCTACGAGCAGTACTTC
CASSSRGGPPYEQYF
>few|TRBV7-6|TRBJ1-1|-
TGTGCCAGCAGCTTAGATTTGGGGGGGCGGCAAGACTTT
CASSLDLGGRQDF
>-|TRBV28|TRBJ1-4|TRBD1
TGTGCCAGCAGCTATCACCGACAGGGGATGGATGAAAAACTGTTTTTT
CASSYHRQGMDEKLFF
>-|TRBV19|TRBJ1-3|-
TGTGCCAGTAGTCCTCGACTTGTCTTTGGAAACACCATATATTTT
CASSPRLVFGNTIYF
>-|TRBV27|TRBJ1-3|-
TGTGCCAGCAGTTCAACCGCCAGGGGAAACACCATATATTTT
CASSSTARGNTIYF
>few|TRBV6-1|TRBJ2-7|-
TGTGCCAGCAGTGAAGTTGTCAGCGCCTACGAGCAGTACTTC
CASSEVVSAYEQYF
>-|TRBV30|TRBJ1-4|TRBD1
TGTGCCTGGAGCGGTCCGGGACAGCTTAATGAAAAACTGTTTTTT
CAWSGPGQLNEKLFF
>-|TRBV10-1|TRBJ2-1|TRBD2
TGCGCCAGCAGTGAGCTAGCGGGGGGGCCCAATGAGCAGTTCTTC
CASSELAGGPNEQFF
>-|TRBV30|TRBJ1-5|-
TGTGCCTGGACAAGGGGTCGGGATCAGCCCCAGCATTTT
CAWTRGRDQPQHF
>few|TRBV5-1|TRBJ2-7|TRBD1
TGCGCCAGCAGCTTATCTCCGGGACAGAACTACGAGCAGTACTTC
CASSLSPGQNYEQYF
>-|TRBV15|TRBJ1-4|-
TGTGCCACCAGCAGACCTTATCGGGATGAAAAACTGTTTTTT
CATSRPYRDEKLFF
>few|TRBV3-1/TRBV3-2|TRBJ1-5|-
TGTGCCAGCAGCCAAGTTAATAGCAATCAGCCCCAGCATTTT
CASSQVNSNQPQHF
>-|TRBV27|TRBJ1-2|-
TGTGCCAGCAGTTCCCGGGGCAGGGGATATTCTAACTATGGCTACACCTTC
CASSSRGRGYSNYGYTF
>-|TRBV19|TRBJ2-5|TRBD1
TGTGCCAGTAGTATAGGCGGACAGGGGGCTTTGGGTCAAGAGACCCAGTACTTC
CASSIGGQGALGQETQYF
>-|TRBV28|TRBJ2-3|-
TGTGCCAGCAGACAGGGTTCTAGCACAGATACGCAGTATTTT
CASRQGSSTDTQYF
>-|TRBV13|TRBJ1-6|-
TGTGCCAGCAGCCTCACCAGGGGTGGTAATTCACCCCTCCACTTT
CASSLTRGGNSPLHF
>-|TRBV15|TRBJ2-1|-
TGTGCCACCAGCTCACCCGAGCTTGCGGGGGCTCATGAGCAGTTCTTC
CATSSPELAGAHEQFF
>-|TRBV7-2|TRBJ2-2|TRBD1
TGTGCCAGCAGCTCGTCCGGGACAGGATCCCCCGGGGAGCTGTTTTTT
CASSSSGTGSPGELFF
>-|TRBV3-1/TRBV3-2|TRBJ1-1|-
TGTGCCAGCAGCCAAGTTATACGGCGGCAAGCTTTCTTT
CASSQVIRRQAFF
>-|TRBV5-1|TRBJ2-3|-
TGCGCCAGCAGCTTGGCGGGGGGCCGAGATACGCAGTATTTT
CASSLAGGRDTQYF
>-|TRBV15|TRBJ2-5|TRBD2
TGTGCCACCAGCATCCACACGGGACTAGCGGGGGGGCCTAGAGAGACCCAGTACTTC
CATSIHTGLAGGPRETQYF
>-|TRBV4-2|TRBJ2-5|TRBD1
TGTGCCAGCAGCCAAGATCTGGGGGGGACAGGGAGAGAGACCCAGTACTTC
CASSQDLGGTGRETQYF
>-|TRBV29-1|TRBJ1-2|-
TGCAGCGTTGGTGAACAGGCAATTAACTATGGCTACACCTTC
CSVGEQAINYGYTF
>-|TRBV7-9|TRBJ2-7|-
TGTGCCAGCAGCCACCGGGACTCCTTAGGGGAGCAGTACTTC
CASSHRDSLGEQYF
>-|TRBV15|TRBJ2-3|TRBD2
TGTGCCACCAGCAGAAGGGCGGGGGTGGATACGCAGTATTTT
CATSRRAGVDTQYF
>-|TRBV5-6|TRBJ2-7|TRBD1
TGTGCCAGCAGTCCCGGGACAGGGTTCAACGAGCAGTACTTC
CASSPGTGFNEQYF
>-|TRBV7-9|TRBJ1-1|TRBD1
TGTGCCAGCAGCTTAGCGTGGGGACAGGGGGCTCAGGGTGAAGCTTTCTTT
CASSLAWGQGAQGEAFF
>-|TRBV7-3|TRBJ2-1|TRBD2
TGTGCCAGCAGCTTAATAGCGGGGGGCAGGGATGAGCAGTTCTTC
CASSLIAGGRDEQFF
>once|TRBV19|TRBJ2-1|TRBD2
TGTGCCAGTAGTATAGGACTAGCGGGGGGCTACAATGAGCAGTTCTTC
CASSIGLAGGYNEQFF
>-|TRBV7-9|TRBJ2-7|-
TGTGCCAGCAGCTCGAGAACGGACGGGAGCTCCTACGAGCAGTACTTC
CASSSRTDGSSYEQYF
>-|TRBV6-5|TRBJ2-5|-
TGTGCCAGCGGGCCTGGACAGATCCAAGAGACCCAGTACTTC
CASGPGQIQETQYF
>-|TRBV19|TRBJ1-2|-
TGTGCCAGTAGTATAGCCCGGGACATAAGAGGCTACACCTTC
CASSIARDIRGYTF
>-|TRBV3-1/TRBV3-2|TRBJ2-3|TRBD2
TGTGCCAGCAGCCAAGTCTGGATAGCGGGTCGCACAGATACGCAGTATTTT
CASSQVWIAGRTDTQYF
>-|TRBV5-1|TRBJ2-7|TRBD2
TGCGCCAGCAGCTCCGACCCTAGCGGGGGTTTGTACGAGCAGTACTTC
CASSSDPSGGLYEQYF
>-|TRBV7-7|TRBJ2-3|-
TGTGCCAGCAGCTCCAGGGGCGCAGATACGCAGTATTTT
CASSSRGADTQYF
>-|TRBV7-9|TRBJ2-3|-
TGTGCCAGCAGCTTAGCCGGACAGTTTACAGATACGCAGTATTTT
CASSLAGQFTDTQYF
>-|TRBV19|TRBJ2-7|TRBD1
TGTGCCAGTAGACTCGGACAGGGTTACGAGCAGTACTTC
CASRLGQGYEQYF
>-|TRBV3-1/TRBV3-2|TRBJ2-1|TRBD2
TGTGCCAGCAGTCTCTGGACTAGCGGGACCCACAATGAGCAGTTCTTC
CASSLWTSGTHNEQFF
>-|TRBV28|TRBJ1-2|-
TGTGCCAGCAGTTTGACATCCTCTAACTATGGCTACACCTTC
CASSLTSSNYGYTF
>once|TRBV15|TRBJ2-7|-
TGTGCCACCAGCAGAGGAGGACTTCTGTCCTACGAGCAGTACTTC
CATSRGGLLSYEQYF
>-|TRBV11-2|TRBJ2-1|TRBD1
TGTGCCAGCAGCTTCACAGGGGGCAATGAGCAGTTCTTC
CASSFTGGNEQFF
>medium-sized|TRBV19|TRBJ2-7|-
TGTGCCAGCGCAAGTTCCGCGGGGAGCTGGGACGAGCAGTACTTC
CASASSAGSWDEQYF
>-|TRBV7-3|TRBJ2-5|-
TGTGCCAGCAGCTTATCAGGGTCTCAAGAGACCCAGTACTTC
CASSLSGSQETQYF
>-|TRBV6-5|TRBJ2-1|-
TGTGCCAGCAAAATGGGGGCCAAATACAATGAGCAGTTCTTC
CASKMGAKYNEQFF
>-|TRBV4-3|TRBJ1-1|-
TGCGCCAGCAGCCAAACAGCCATGAACACTGAAGCTTTCTTT
CASSQTAMNTEAFF
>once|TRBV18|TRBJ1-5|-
TGTGCCAGCTCACCCCAGGGTGGTTGGCAGCCCCAGCATTTT
CASSPQGGWQPQHF
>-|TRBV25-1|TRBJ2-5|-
TGTGCCAGCAGTTCTAGGACATCTCAAGAGACCCAGTACTTC
CASSSRTSQETQYF
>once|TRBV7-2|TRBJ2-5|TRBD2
TGTGCCAGCAGCTCGAGACTAGCGGGAGGGGGAGAGACCCAGTACTTC
CASSSRLAGGGETQYF
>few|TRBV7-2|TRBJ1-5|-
TGTGCCAGCAGCTTAGGCGGGGTCGGCAATCAGCCCCAGCATTTT
CASSLGGVGNQPQHF
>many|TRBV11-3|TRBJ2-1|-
TGTGCCAGCAGCTCGCCGAGTAAGATTGAGCAGTTCTTC
CASSSPSKIEQFF
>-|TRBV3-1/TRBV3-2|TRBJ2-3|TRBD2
TGTGCCAGCAGCCAACAGAAGACTAGCGGGGGGGCAGATACGCAGTATTTT
CASSQQKTSGGADTQYF
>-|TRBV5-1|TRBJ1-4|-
TGCGCCAGCTCCTCCGGGGGAGGGGAAAAACTGTTTTTT
CASSSGGGEKLFF
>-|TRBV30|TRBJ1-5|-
TGTGCCTGGAGTGACCTACCAGGCAGATCCCCCTATAGCAATCAGCCCCAGCATTTT
CAWSDLPGRSPYSNQPQHF
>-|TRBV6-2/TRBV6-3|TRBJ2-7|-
TGTGCCAGCAGTTCTGTCTCTGACGAGCAGTACTTC
CASSSVSDEQYF
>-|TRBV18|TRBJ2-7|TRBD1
TGTGCCAGCTCACCATCGCAGGGGGCCTGGGAATACGAGCAGTACTTC
CASSPSQGAWEYEQYF